This T cell receptor (beta chain) was documented in a study of blood T cells in healthy people across ages. Findings and caveats of the study: Because sorting was not performed, PBMCs prevented conclusive naive versus antigen-experienced comparison. Comparison with aged donors showed that long-lived donors had more naive CD4+ cells and higher diversity.

Germline V CDR1 and CDR2: MNHNY, SVGAGI (reference sequence). V was pared by 0 bases and J by 2 bases, with 8 bases between. The CDR3 sequence is 14 residues long. This clonotype was counted between two and nine times. The target antigen is unknown. Sample donors were healthy Caucasian individuals that came from Russia, aged about 6 to 100. Together with a sample-barcoded 5' primer, a J-beta primer mix was included in a second PCR lasting about 7 to 11 cycles. Every molecule of cDNA carried a tag from a template-switch adaptor with 12 random nucleotides. TCRdb itself ran the 5' RACE reads through MiXCR, one entry per CDR3 protein. The sample includes around 750,000 distinct CDR3 sequences, roughly 53% seen only once; the top ten take approximately 40%.

The sequence derives from a man older than 75 in good health. Sequencing used blood. V gene TRBV6-6 combines with J gene TRBJ2-7, with a possible D match to TRBD1 (6 bases). The CDR3 loop is CASSYSDSAYEQYF. The CDR3 region has the DNA TGTGCCAGCAGTTACTCGGACAGTGCCTACGAGCAGTACTTC.